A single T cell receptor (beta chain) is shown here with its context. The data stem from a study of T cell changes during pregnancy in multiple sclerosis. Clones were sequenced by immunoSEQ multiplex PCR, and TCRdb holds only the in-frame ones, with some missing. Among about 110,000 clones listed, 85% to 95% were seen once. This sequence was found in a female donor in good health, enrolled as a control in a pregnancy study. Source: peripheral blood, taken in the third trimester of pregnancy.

DNA of the CDR3: TGTGCCAGCAGCACGACAGGGTCCCTGAAAAACATTCAGTACTTC. Translation gives CASSTTGSLKNIQYF. The chain is built from TRBV5-6 and TRBJ2-4; TRBD1 agrees at 7 bases. V lost 4 bases, J lost 4 bases, and 8 bases stayed unmatched. CDR1 and CDR2 from the germline V gene are SGHDT and YYEEEE. The CDR3 spans 15 residues.